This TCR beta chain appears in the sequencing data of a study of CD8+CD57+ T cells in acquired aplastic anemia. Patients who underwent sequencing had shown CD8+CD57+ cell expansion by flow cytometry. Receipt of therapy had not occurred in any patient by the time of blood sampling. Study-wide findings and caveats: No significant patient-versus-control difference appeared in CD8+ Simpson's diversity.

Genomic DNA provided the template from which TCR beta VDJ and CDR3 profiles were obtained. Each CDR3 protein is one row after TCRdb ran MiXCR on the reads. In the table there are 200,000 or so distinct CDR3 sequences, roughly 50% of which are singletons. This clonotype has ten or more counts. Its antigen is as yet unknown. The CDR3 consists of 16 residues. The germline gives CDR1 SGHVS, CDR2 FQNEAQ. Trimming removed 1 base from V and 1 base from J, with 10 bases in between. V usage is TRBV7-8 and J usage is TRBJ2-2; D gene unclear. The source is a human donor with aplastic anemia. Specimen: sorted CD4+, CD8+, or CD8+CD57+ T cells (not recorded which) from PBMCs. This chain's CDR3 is CASSLERLMNTGELFF. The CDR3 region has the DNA TGTGCCAGCAGCTTAGAGAGACTGATGAACACCGGGGAGCTGTTTTTT.